This is a list of T cell receptor beta chains from one sample in a study of T-cell reconstitution after alpha-beta-depleted transplantation in children. TCRdb independently ran MiXCR on the PCR reads; one entry per CDR3 protein. The sample has fewer than 700,000 distinct CDR3 sequences; more than 20% are singletons. The sample was PBMCs, mostly from graft donor cells, taken 360 days after TCRalphabeta/CD19-depleted stem cell transplant. The receptors originated from a boy under two years old who had a stem cell transplant for acute myeloid leukemia, so the T cells may come from the graft donor. CDR3s include the opening cysteine and the closing phenylalanine or tryptophan. A D gene is named only where the DNA matches it firmly. The size of a clone is reported for some rows only, either as once, few or many, or as a class for expanded clones.

cdr3_length | d_call | j_call | clone_size | v_call | cdr3_nt | cdr3_aa
18 | TRBD1 | TRBJ2-3 | NA | TRBV11-1 | TGTGCCAGCAGTTCTAGGGGGCGACGGGGACACACCACAGATACGCAGTATTTT | CASSSRGRRGHTTDTQYF
15 | NA | TRBJ2-3 | few | TRBV7-9 | TGTGCCAGCAGCTTAGCGAGGGGGACTGCAGATACGCAGTATTTT | CASSLARGTADTQYF
15 | NA | TRBJ2-3 | few | TRBV20-1 | TGCAGTGCTAGACCTGTTGAGGATGGTGGAGATACGCAGTATTTT | CSARPVEDGGDTQYF
15 | TRBD1 | TRBJ2-2 | NA | TRBV18 | TGTGCCAGCTCACCCCCGGACAGGGAGGCCGGGGAGCTGTTTTTT | CASSPPDREAGELFF
17 | NA | TRBJ1-4 | many | TRBV20-1 | TGCAGTGCTAGAGAGGCATCCTCGACAGGACCAAATGAAAAACTGTTTTTT | CSAREASSTGPNEKLFF
13 | TRBD2 | TRBJ2-1 | NA | TRBV10-3 | TGTGCCACTGCCGGGACTAGAGAGAGTGAGCAGTTCTTC | CATAGTRESEQFF
13 | TRBD1 | TRBJ2-5 | NA | TRBV13 | TGTGCCAGCAAGAGGGGGCAAGGGGAGACCCAGTACTTC | CASKRGQGETQYF
15 | TRBD1 | TRBJ1-3 | once | TRBV7-9 | TGTGCCAGCAGCGTAGGACAGGGGCATGGAAACACCATATATTTT | CASSVGQGHGNTIYF
11 | NA | TRBJ1-3 | few | TRBV6-6 | TGTGCCAGCGTCTCTGGAAACACCATATATTTT | CASVSGNTIYF
15 | NA | TRBJ2-1 | NA | TRBV3-1 | TGTGCCAGCAGCCAAGATAAGGGCCGGATTAAAGAGCAGTTCTTC | CASSQDKGRIKEQFF
15 | NA | TRBJ1-1 | NA | TRBV7-9 | TGTGCCAGCAGCTTAAATTTTCAAGGGGACACTGAAGCTTTCTTT | CASSLNFQGDTEAFF
14 | NA | TRBJ1-1 | few | TRBV20-1 | TGCAGTGCCACCCGGGAGGGGAGACGGACTGAAGCTTTCTTT | CSATREGRRTEAFF
17 | TRBD2 | TRBJ2-5 | NA | TRBV5-1 | TGCGCCAGCAGCGTGCCCGCCGGGACTAGCGGTAAAGAGACCCAGTACTTC | CASSVPAGTSGKETQYF
14 | NA | TRBJ2-5 | few | TRBV12-3/TRBV12-4 | TGTGCCAGCAGTTTAGCGTCCGACCAAGAGACCCAGTACTTC | CASSLASDQETQYF
16 | NA | TRBJ2-1 | NA | TRBV5-1 | TGCGCCAGCAGCTTGGCCGCGGACGCCTCCTACAATGAGCAGTTCTTC | CASSLAADASYNEQFF
18 | TRBD2 | TRBJ2-1 | many | TRBV12-3/TRBV12-4 | TGTGCCAGCAGTTCCCAGCGGGGGGGCTTTAGGAGCTACAATGAGCAGTTCTTC | CASSSQRGGFRSYNEQFF
14 | NA | TRBJ1-2 | few | TRBV7-9 | TGTGCCAGCAGCTTAGAGACAGGCTACTATGGCTACACCTTC | CASSLETGYYGYTF
18 | NA | TRBJ2-1 | many | TRBV20-1 | TGCAGTGCTAGAGATAAGTTTGGGGGGGGCCAAAAGGGCAATGAGCAGTTCTTC | CSARDKFGGGQKGNEQFF
14 | NA | TRBJ2-1 | few | TRBV4-3 | TGCGCCAGCAGCCAAGTCCGGGACTACAATGAGCAGTTCTTC | CASSQVRDYNEQFF
15 | NA | TRBJ2-2 | NA | TRBV6-5 | TGTGCCAGCAGTTTTGGACTGATGAACACCGGGGAGCTGTTTTTT | CASSFGLMNTGELFF
15 | TRBD1 | TRBJ2-1 | NA | TRBV7-9 | TGTGCCAGCAGCTTAAAGACAGGGGACTACAATGAGCAGTTCTTC | CASSLKTGDYNEQFF
14 | NA | TRBJ2-6 | few | TRBV20-1 | TGCAGTGCTATGCGGACGGTAGGGGCCAACGTCCTGACTTTC | CSAMRTVGANVLTF
14 | NA | TRBJ2-5 | NA | TRBV10-2 | TGCGCCAGCAGTGAGTCGAACAGCCAAGAGACCCAGTACTTC | CASSESNSQETQYF